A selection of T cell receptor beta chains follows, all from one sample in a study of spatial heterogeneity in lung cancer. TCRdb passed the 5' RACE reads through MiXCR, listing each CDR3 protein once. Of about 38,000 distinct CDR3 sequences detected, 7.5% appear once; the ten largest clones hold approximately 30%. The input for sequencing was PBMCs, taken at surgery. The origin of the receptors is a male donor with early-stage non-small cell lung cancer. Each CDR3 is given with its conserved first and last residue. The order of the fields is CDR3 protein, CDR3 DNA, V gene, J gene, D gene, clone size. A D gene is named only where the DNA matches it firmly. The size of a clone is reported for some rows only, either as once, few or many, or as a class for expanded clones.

CDR3aa: CASSPEGAGGLHEQFF; CDR3nt: TGTGCCAGTAGTCCCGAGGGGGCAGGGGGCCTGCATGAGCAGTTCTTC; v_gene: TRBV19; j_gene: TRBJ2-1; d_gene: TRBD1; abundance: few
CDR3aa: CASNRNYGYTF; CDR3nt: TGTGCCAGCAACCGAAACTATGGCTACACCTTC; v_gene: TRBV6-2/TRBV6-3; j_gene: TRBJ1-2; d_gene: NA; abundance: many
CDR3aa: CATSDPQGANTDTQYF; CDR3nt: TGTGCCACCAGTGACCCGCAGGGTGCGAACACAGATACGCAGTATTTT; v_gene: TRBV24-1; j_gene: TRBJ2-3; d_gene: NA; abundance: few
CDR3aa: CASTFEGGLEDTQYF; CDR3nt: TGTGCCAGCACGTTCGAAGGCGGGCTAGAAGATACGCAGTATTTT; v_gene: TRBV6-1; j_gene: TRBJ2-3; d_gene: NA; abundance: many
CDR3aa: CASSQEELRGRETQYF; CDR3nt: TGCGCCAGCAGCCAAGAAGAGTTGAGGGGGCGCGAGACCCAGTACTTC; v_gene: TRBV4-3; j_gene: TRBJ2-5; d_gene: TRBD1; abundance: NA
CDR3aa: CASSSRRDSLTSGEAFF; CDR3nt: TGTGCCAGCAGTTCTCGCCGGGACAGCCTAACCTCGGGGGAAGCTTTCTTT; v_gene: TRBV6-1; j_gene: TRBJ1-1; d_gene: TRBD1; abundance: many
CDR3aa: CASSQETIKGNTGELFF; CDR3nt: TGCGCCAGCAGCCAAGAGACTATTAAGGGTAACACCGGGGAGCTGTTTTTT; v_gene: TRBV4-3; j_gene: TRBJ2-2; d_gene: NA; abundance: many
CDR3aa: CASSAGTSNEKLFF; CDR3nt: TGTGCCAGCAGCGCCGGGACAAGCAATGAAAAACTGTTTTTT; v_gene: TRBV6-6; j_gene: TRBJ1-4; d_gene: NA; abundance: few
CDR3aa: CASSSQGQPRSGNTIYF; CDR3nt: TGTGCCAGCAGCTCACAAGGACAGCCTCGCTCTGGAAACACCATATATTTT; v_gene: TRBV3-1; j_gene: TRBJ1-3; d_gene: NA; abundance: NA
CDR3aa: CASSIRTDKNGYTF; CDR3nt: TGTGCCAGCAGTATCCGGACAGATAAAAATGGCTACACCTTC; v_gene: TRBV28; j_gene: TRBJ1-2; d_gene: NA; abundance: many
CDR3aa: CASSLSGLAGAEQFF; CDR3nt: TGTGCCAGCAGCCTGTCCGGACTAGCGGGAGCTGAGCAGTTCTTC; v_gene: TRBV7-2; j_gene: TRBJ2-1; d_gene: TRBD2; abundance: NA
CDR3aa: CASKKDRGEETQYF; CDR3nt: TGTGCCAGCAAAAAGGACAGGGGCGAAGAGACCCAGTACTTC; v_gene: TRBV12-3/TRBV12-4; j_gene: TRBJ2-5; d_gene: TRBD1; abundance: medium-sized
CDR3aa: CASSSHPGTDTQYF; CDR3nt: TGTGCCAGCAGCTCCCATCCCGGGACAGATACGCAGTATTTT; v_gene: TRBV7-3; j_gene: TRBJ2-3; d_gene: NA; abundance: NA
CDR3aa: CATSRDLTGRLNTEAFF; CDR3nt: TGTGCCACCAGCAGAGATCTGACAGGGAGGCTGAACACTGAAGCTTTCTTT; v_gene: TRBV15; j_gene: TRBJ1-1; d_gene: TRBD1; abundance: many
CDR3aa: CASSLAGRGEQFF; CDR3nt: TGTGCCAGCAGCTTGGCGGGGAGAGGTGAGCAGTTCTTC; v_gene: TRBV5-6; j_gene: TRBJ2-1; d_gene: NA; abundance: NA
CDR3aa: CASSFQLQETQYF; CDR3nt: TGTGCCAGCAGCTTTCAGTTGCAAGAGACCCAGTACTTC; v_gene: TRBV11-2; j_gene: TRBJ2-5; d_gene: NA; abundance: NA
CDR3aa: CASSQELAGADHEQYF; CDR3nt: TGCGCCAGCAGCCAAGAACTAGCGGGGGCCGACCACGAGCAGTACTTC; v_gene: TRBV4-3; j_gene: TRBJ2-7; d_gene: TRBD2; abundance: NA
CDR3aa: CSTLTSRVEAFF; CDR3nt: TGCAGTACCCTGACCAGCCGGGTTGAAGCTTTCTTT; v_gene: TRBV20-1; j_gene: TRBJ1-1; d_gene: NA; abundance: many
CDR3aa: CASSLELVGEQFF; CDR3nt: TGCGCCAGCAGCTTGGAGCTAGTAGGTGAGCAGTTCTTC; v_gene: TRBV5-1; j_gene: TRBJ2-1; d_gene: NA; abundance: many
CDR3aa: CASRPQTGIEKLFF; CDR3nt: TGTGCCAGCAGACCCCAGACAGGGATTGAAAAACTGTTTTTT; v_gene: TRBV12-3/TRBV12-4; j_gene: TRBJ1-4; d_gene: TRBD1; abundance: many
CDR3aa: CSARDRVRQPSYNEQFF; CDR3nt: TGCAGTGCTAGAGATCGGGTGCGCCAACCATCCTACAATGAGCAGTTCTTC; v_gene: TRBV20-1; j_gene: TRBJ2-1; d_gene: NA; abundance: NA
CDR3aa: CASSRTSVTGELFF; CDR3nt: TGCGCCAGCAGCAGGACTAGCGTGACCGGGGAGCTGTTTTTT; v_gene: TRBV5-1; j_gene: TRBJ2-2; d_gene: TRBD2; abundance: many
CDR3aa: CASSLVGTSGADTQYF; CDR3nt: TGTGCCAGCAGCTTAGTCGGGACTAGCGGAGCAGATACGCAGTATTTT; v_gene: TRBV7-9; j_gene: TRBJ2-3; d_gene: TRBD2; abundance: few
CDR3aa: CASSLTDSPLHF; CDR3nt: TGTGCCAGCAGCTTAACGGATTCACCCCTCCACTTT; v_gene: TRBV7-2; j_gene: TRBJ1-6; d_gene: NA; abundance: few
CDR3aa: CARRLALQINAGELFF; CDR3nt: TGTGCCAGAAGACTGGCCCTACAGATTAACGCCGGGGAGCTGTTTTTT; v_gene: TRBV5-3; j_gene: TRBJ2-2; d_gene: NA; abundance: NA
CDR3aa: CSAEKTGADETQYF; CDR3nt: TGCAGTGCTGAAAAAACAGGGGCTGATGAGACCCAGTACTTC; v_gene: TRBV20-1; j_gene: TRBJ2-5; d_gene: TRBD1; abundance: once
CDR3aa: CASSLSGGYNEQFF; CDR3nt: TGTGCCAGCAGTTTATCAGGTGGATACAATGAGCAGTTCTTC; v_gene: TRBV12-3/TRBV12-4; j_gene: TRBJ2-1; d_gene: NA; abundance: many
CDR3aa: CATANTEAFF; CDR3nt: TGTGCCACAGCGAACACTGAAGCTTTCTTT; v_gene: TRBV24-1; j_gene: TRBJ1-1; d_gene: NA; abundance: many
CDR3aa: CASTPMVATGTQYF; CDR3nt: TGTGCCAGTACCCCCATGGTCGCCACAGGTACGCAGTATTTT; v_gene: TRBV19; j_gene: TRBJ2-3; d_gene: NA; abundance: many
CDR3aa: CASSPGRGQRGSPLHF; CDR3nt: TGCGCCAGCAGCCCTGGAAGGGGACAGCGGGGTTCACCCCTCCACTTT; v_gene: TRBV5-1; j_gene: TRBJ1-6; d_gene: TRBD1; abundance: NA
CDR3aa: CASSYDSSSGNTIYF; CDR3nt: TGTGCCAGCAGTTACGACAGTTCTTCTGGAAACACCATATATTTT; v_gene: TRBV6-5; j_gene: TRBJ1-3; d_gene: NA; abundance: many
CDR3aa: CSVGQVTYEQYF; CDR3nt: TGCAGCGTTGGACAGGTTACTTACGAGCAGTACTTC; v_gene: TRBV29-1; j_gene: TRBJ2-7; d_gene: NA; abundance: many
CDR3aa: CSATGEAAELWQYF; CDR3nt: TGCAGTGCCACCGGAGAGGCCGCCGAGCTTTGGCAGTATTTT; v_gene: TRBV20-1; j_gene: TRBJ2-3; d_gene: NA; abundance: many
CDR3aa: CASSLATSYEQYF; CDR3nt: TGTGCCAGCAGTCTCGCGACAAGCTACGAGCAGTACTTC; v_gene: TRBV27; j_gene: TRBJ2-7; d_gene: NA; abundance: NA
CDR3aa: CASSLAAGEADTQYF; CDR3nt: TGCGCCAGCAGCTTGGCGGCGGGAGAGGCAGATACGCAGTATTTT; v_gene: TRBV5-1; j_gene: TRBJ2-3; d_gene: TRBD2; abundance: many
CDR3aa: CSVEVTDRVADTQYF; CDR3nt: TGCAGCGTTGAAGTCACGGACAGGGTCGCAGATACGCAGTATTTT; v_gene: TRBV29-1; j_gene: TRBJ2-3; d_gene: TRBD1; abundance: few
CDR3aa: CASSQERRGDEAFF; CDR3nt: TGTGCCAGCAGCCAAGAAAGGCGGGGAGATGAAGCTTTCTTT; v_gene: TRBV14; j_gene: TRBJ1-1; d_gene: NA; abundance: NA
CDR3aa: CAWSVAFSYEQYF; CDR3nt: TGTGCCTGGAGTGTCGCATTCTCCTACGAGCAGTACTTC; v_gene: TRBV30; j_gene: TRBJ2-7; d_gene: NA; abundance: few
CDR3aa: CASSPPGLANTDTQYF; CDR3nt: TGTGCCAGCAGCCCTCCGGGACTAGCCAACACAGATACGCAGTATTTT; v_gene: TRBV7-2; j_gene: TRBJ2-3; d_gene: TRBD2; abundance: NA
CDR3aa: CASSWDGYNEQFF; CDR3nt: TGTGCCAGCAGCTGGGACGGATACAATGAGCAGTTCTTC; v_gene: TRBV11-1; j_gene: TRBJ2-1; d_gene: NA; abundance: NA
CDR3aa: CASSPQGRPTNEKLFF; CDR3nt: TGTGCCAGCAGTCCACAGGGACGACCAACTAATGAAAAACTGTTTTTT; v_gene: TRBV12-3/TRBV12-4; j_gene: TRBJ1-4; d_gene: NA; abundance: few
CDR3aa: CASSFTTQGNEQFF; CDR3nt: TGTGCCAGCAGCTTTACCACACAGGGAAATGAGCAGTTCTTC; v_gene: TRBV7-6; j_gene: TRBJ2-1; d_gene: NA; abundance: many
CDR3aa: CAIRRGGAYSGANVLTF; CDR3nt: TGTGCCATCCGAAGAGGGGGAGCTTACTCTGGGGCCAACGTCCTGACTTTC; v_gene: TRBV6-5; j_gene: TRBJ2-6; d_gene: NA; abundance: NA
CDR3aa: CASSPAPPSGTSYEQYF; CDR3nt: TGTGCCAGCTCACCTGCGCCGCCTAGCGGGACCTCCTACGAGCAGTACTTC; v_gene: TRBV18; j_gene: TRBJ2-7; d_gene: TRBD2; abundance: many
CDR3aa: CASSVETGTGVPGANVLTF; CDR3nt: TGTGCCAGCAGCGTAGAGACCGGGACAGGGGTGCCTGGGGCCAACGTCCTGACTTTC; v_gene: TRBV9; j_gene: TRBJ2-6; d_gene: TRBD1; abundance: many
CDR3aa: CASSFFGQGTDTQYF; CDR3nt: TGTGCCAGCAGCTTTTTCGGACAGGGGACAGATACGCAGTATTTT; v_gene: TRBV5-6; j_gene: TRBJ2-3; d_gene: TRBD1; abundance: many
CDR3aa: CASSIDSGSSGANVLTF; CDR3nt: TGTGCCAGTAGTATAGACTCAGGGAGCTCTGGGGCCAACGTCCTGACTTTC; v_gene: TRBV19; j_gene: TRBJ2-6; d_gene: NA; abundance: few
CDR3aa: CASSVRDSYNEQFF; CDR3nt: TGCGCCAGCAGCGTCCGGGACTCATACAATGAGCAGTTCTTC; v_gene: TRBV5-1; j_gene: TRBJ2-1; d_gene: NA; abundance: many
CDR3aa: CASSGQGPSSYNEQFF; CDR3nt: TGTGCCAGCAGCGGACAGGGGCCGAGCTCCTACAATGAGCAGTTCTTC; v_gene: TRBV5-4; j_gene: TRBJ2-1; d_gene: TRBD1; abundance: many
CDR3aa: CASSQVGGAVNTDTQYF; CDR3nt: TGCGCCAGCAGCCAAGTAGGCGGGGCGGTGAACACAGATACGCAGTATTTT; v_gene: TRBV4-3; j_gene: TRBJ2-3; d_gene: NA; abundance: many
CDR3aa: CSAPLAGGRDTQYF; CDR3nt: TGCAGCGCCCCACTAGCGGGGGGGAGGGATACGCAGTATTTT; v_gene: TRBV29-1; j_gene: TRBJ2-3; d_gene: TRBD2; abundance: few
CDR3aa: CASKSGRGYGYTF; CDR3nt: TGTGCCAGCAAGTCAGGGAGAGGCTATGGCTACACCTTC; v_gene: TRBV27; j_gene: TRBJ1-2; d_gene: NA; abundance: few
CDR3aa: CASSRGKTYEQYF; CDR3nt: TGTGCCAGCAGCCGGGGGAAAACCTACGAGCAGTACTTC; v_gene: TRBV2; j_gene: TRBJ2-7; d_gene: NA; abundance: few
CDR3aa: CASSSGDSYGYTF; CDR3nt: TGTGCCAGCAGTTCAGGGGATAGCTATGGCTACACCTTC; v_gene: TRBV6-6; j_gene: TRBJ1-2; d_gene: NA; abundance: few